These 8 T cell receptor beta chains were sequenced from one sample in a study of blood T cell repertoires in COVID-19. TCRdb's table, derived via immunoSEQ multiplex PCR, lists solely in-frame clones and lacks some. Among a few hundred thousand clones, nearly 90% were seen once, and the ten largest hold roughly 2%. Sequencing was carried out using peripheral blood. These receptors were taken from a woman aged 60-70 years with COVID-19, enrolled during active disease.

This chain links TRBV11-3 with TRBJ2-1, with TRBD2 identical over 8 bases. Germline loops: CDR1 SGHNT, CDR2 YENEEA. CDR3 size: 15 residues. The V and J ends lost 0 bases and 4 bases, in that order; junction bases with no gene match: 2. The CDR3 sequence is CASSLETSGYNEQFF. CDR3 nucleotides: TGTGCCAGCAGCTTAGAAACTAGCGGTTACAATGAGCAGTTCTTC. The full variable domain, rest sourced from reference TRBV11-3 and TRBJ2-1, is EAGVVQSPRYKIIEKKQPVAFWCNPISGHNTLYWYLQNLGQGPELLIRYENEEAVDDSQLPKDRFSAERLKGVDSTLKIQPAELGDSAVYLCASSLETSGYNEQFFGPGTRLTVL.

This chain connects TRBV27 to TRBJ1-2; 7 bases match TRBD1. The germline V gene encodes CDR1 MNHEY and CDR2 SMNVEV (reference sequence). The CDR3 loop spans 17 amino acids. J gave up 1 base and V 2 bases, and 10 bases lay outside the gene matches. The CDR3 region has the DNA TGTGCCAGCAGTTTAACGGCCCGACAGGGACTTAACTATGGCTACACCTTC. It translates to CASSLTARQGLNYGYTF.

The chain is built from TRBV5-1 and TRBJ2-5; 7 bases map to TRBD2. CDR1 is SGHRS and CDR2 is YFSETQ in the germline V gene. The CDR3 runs to 16 residues. J was trimmed by 1 base and V by 1 base; bases with no gene match: 7. In nucleotides, the CDR3 is TGCGCCAGCAGCTTGTTGGGCGGGGGAACCCAAGAGACCCAGTACTTC. Its protein is CASSLLGGGTQETQYF.

CDR3 loop: CASSKEANQPQHF. CDR3 nucleotide sequence: TGCGCCAGCAGCAAGGAGGCTAATCAGCCCCAGCATTTT. V usage is TRBV5-1 and J usage is TRBJ1-5; no clear D. The length of the CDR3 is 13 residues. Germline V lookup: CDR1 SGHRS, CDR2 YFSETQ. The ends were cut back, 4 bases at V and 4 bases at J, with 9 bases in the middle. The full variable domain, completed using reference TRBV5-1 and TRBJ1-5, is KAGVTQTPRYLIKTRGQQVTLSCSPISGHRSVSWYQQTPGQGLQFLFEYFSETQRNKGNFPGRFSGRQFSNSRSEMNVSTLELGDSALYLCASSKEANQPQHFGDGTRLSIL.

The J gene is TRBJ1-2, the V gene TRBV7-3; weak D call: TRBD1 (6 bases). Deletions cut 5 bases from V and 5 bases from J, with 15 bases between. Germline-derived CDR1 and CDR2 are SGHTA and FQGTGA. This CDR3 comprises 14 residues. The CDR3 loop reads CASSPFGGKYGYTF. DNA of the CDR3: TGTGCCAGCAGCCCCTTTGGGGGCAAGTATGGCTACACCTTC.

This chain joins TRBV7-9 and TRBJ1-2, with 7 bases lining up with TRBD1. Trimming removed 2 bases from V and 6 bases from J; junction bases left unmatched: 6. Looked up from germline, CDR1 is SEHNR and CDR2 is FQNEAQ (reference sequence). The CDR3 is 14 residues long. The CDR3 region is CASSLMAGGHGYTF. As DNA, the CDR3 is TGTGCCAGCAGCTTAATGGCAGGGGGACATGGCTACACCTTC.

The chain recombines TRBV19 with TRBJ1-5; D might be TRBD1 (6 bases). The CDR3 consists of 15 residues. CDR1 is LNHDA, CDR2 SQIVND, per germline (reference sequence). V lost 5 bases and J lost 0, with 11 bases in between. CDR3 residues: CASSLGQASNQPQHF. DNA for the CDR3: TGTGCCAGTAGTCTGGGACAAGCTAGCAATCAGCCCCAGCATTTT.

The rearrangement uses TRBV19 and TRBJ1-4; perhaps TRBD1 as D (5 bases). The germline V and J ends were trimmed by 4 bases and 8 bases, with 8 bases remaining between them. The CDR3 runs to 12 residues. Germline V CDR1 and CDR2: LNHDA, SQIVND (reference sequence). The CDR3 DNA reads TGTGCCAGTAGTAGGGGGGAGGAAAAACTGTTTTTT. Its translation: CASSRGEEKLFF.